This T cell receptor beta chain comes out of a study of T cell responses to AZD1222 COVID-19 vaccine. Produced via immunoSEQ multiplex PCR; TCRdb's table is partial and in-frame only. The sample comprises 110,000 to 150,000 clones, 85% to 90% of which are singletons, and approximately 3% rests with the top ten. The V and J ends lost 11 bases and 2 bases, in that order; junction bases with no gene match: 18. The CDR3 has 19 residues. Germline CDR1 is MDHEN and CDR2 is SYDVKM. The J gene is TRBJ2-1, the V gene TRBV28, with TRBD2 identical over 13 bases. The specimen comprised peripheral blood, sampled 28 days after the second AZD1222 dose. This receptor was taken from an adult who received the AZD1222 COVID-19 vaccine. CDR3 nucleotides: TGTGCCCAGCGAAGGGGCGGACTAGCGGGAGCAGGGGCCTACAATGAGCAGTTCTTC. This sequence encodes CAQRRGGLAGAGAYNEQFF.